This T cell receptor beta chain is drawn from a study of T cells in Graves' hyperthyroidism and ophthalmopathy. Study at large: Peripheral blood specimens were obtained at initial diagnosis, prior to any treatment.

There were TCR beta CDR3 regions amplified from RNA transcripts. The TCR CDR3 was amplified in a first-round RT-PCR using the HTBI primer set. TCRdb itself ran the multiplex PCR reads through MiXCR, one entry per CDR3 protein. The data show 800,000 or so distinct CDR3 sequences, with 38% seen just once and 8% to 9% held by the top ten. The PBMCs were taken from over 9.5 ml of fresh peripheral blood. General study results and limits: From stable hyperthyroidism, ophthalmopathy was separated by a 13 V-J model.

In this sample, this clonotype turned up once. Its cognate antigen is unknown. The CDR3 has 16 amino acids. The V gene's germline CDR1 is SQVTM and CDR2 ANQGSEA. V shed 1 base and J shed 9 bases, with 22 bases lying between them. This clonotype was obtained from a man younger than 35 with Graves' hyperthyroidism. What was sequenced was blood. The chain couples TRBV29-1 to TRBJ2-1; the D gene is possibly TRBD2 (7 bases). CDR3 amino acids: CSVEGRGASFGVEQFF. CDR3 in DNA: TGCAGCGTTGAAGGCCGGGGGGCTAGCTTCGGAGTTGAGCAGTTCTTC.